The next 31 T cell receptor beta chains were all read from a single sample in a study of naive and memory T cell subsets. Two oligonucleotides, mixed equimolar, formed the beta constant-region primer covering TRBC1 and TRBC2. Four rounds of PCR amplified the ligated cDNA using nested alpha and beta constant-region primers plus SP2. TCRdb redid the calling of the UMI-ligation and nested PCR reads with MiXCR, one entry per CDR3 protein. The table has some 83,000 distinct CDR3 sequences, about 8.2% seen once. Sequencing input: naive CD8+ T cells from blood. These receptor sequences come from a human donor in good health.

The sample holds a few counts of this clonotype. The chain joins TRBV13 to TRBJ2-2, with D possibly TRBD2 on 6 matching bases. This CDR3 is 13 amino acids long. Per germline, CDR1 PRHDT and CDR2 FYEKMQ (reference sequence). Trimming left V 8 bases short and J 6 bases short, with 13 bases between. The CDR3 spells CASPMAGSGELFF. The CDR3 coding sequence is TGTGCCAGCCCTATGGCGGGATCCGGGGAGCTGTTTTTT.

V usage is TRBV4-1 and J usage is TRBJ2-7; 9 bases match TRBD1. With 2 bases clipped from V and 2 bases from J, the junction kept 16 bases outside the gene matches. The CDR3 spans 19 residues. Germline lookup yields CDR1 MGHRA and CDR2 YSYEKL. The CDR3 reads CASSQRDRVLSSSPYEQYF. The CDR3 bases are TGCGCCAGCAGCCAAAGGGACAGGGTCCTGTCTTCGTCCCCCTACGAGCAGTACTTC.

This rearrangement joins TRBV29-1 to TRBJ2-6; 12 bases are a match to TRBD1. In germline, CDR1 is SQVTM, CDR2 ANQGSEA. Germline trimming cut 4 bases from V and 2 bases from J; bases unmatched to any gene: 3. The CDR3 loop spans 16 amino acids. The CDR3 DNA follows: TGCAGCGTTGCCGGGACAGGGGGCGCTGGGGCCAACGTCCTGACTTTC. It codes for CSVAGTGGAGANVLTF.

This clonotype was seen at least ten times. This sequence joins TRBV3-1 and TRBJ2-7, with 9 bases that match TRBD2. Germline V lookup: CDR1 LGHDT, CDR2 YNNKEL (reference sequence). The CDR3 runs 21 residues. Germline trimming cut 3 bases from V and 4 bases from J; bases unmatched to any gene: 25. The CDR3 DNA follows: TGTGCCAGCAGCCATGGCGGACGGATCTTTGGCGAGTCGCTAGCGGGATACGAGCAGTACTTC. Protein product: CASSHGGRIFGESLAGYEQYF.

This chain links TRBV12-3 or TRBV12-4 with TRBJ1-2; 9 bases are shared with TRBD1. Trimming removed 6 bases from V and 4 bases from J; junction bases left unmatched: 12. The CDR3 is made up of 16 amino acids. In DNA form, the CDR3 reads TGTGCCAGCAGGACCATGACGGGACAGGGTTCCTATGGCTACACCTTC. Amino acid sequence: CASRTMTGQGSYGYTF.

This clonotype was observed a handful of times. CDR3 loop: CASSQDGRTGQYF. CDR3 nucleotide sequence: TGTGCCAGCAGCCAGGACGGGAGGACGGGGCAGTATTTT. The chain has TRBV3-1 and TRBJ2-3; 7 nucleotides match TRBD2. Trimming removed 3 bases from V and 11 bases from J; junction bases left unmatched: 8. From germline, CDR1 is LGHDT and CDR2 YNNKEL (reference sequence). The CDR3 has 13 residues.

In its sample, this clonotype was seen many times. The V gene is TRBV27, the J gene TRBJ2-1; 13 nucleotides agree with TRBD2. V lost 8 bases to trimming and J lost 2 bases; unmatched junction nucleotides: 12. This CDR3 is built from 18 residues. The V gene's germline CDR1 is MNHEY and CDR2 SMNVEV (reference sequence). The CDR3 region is CASEKLAGGPNPYNEQFF. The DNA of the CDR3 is TGTGCCAGCGAAAAACTAGCGGGAGGGCCAAATCCCTACAATGAGCAGTTCTTC.

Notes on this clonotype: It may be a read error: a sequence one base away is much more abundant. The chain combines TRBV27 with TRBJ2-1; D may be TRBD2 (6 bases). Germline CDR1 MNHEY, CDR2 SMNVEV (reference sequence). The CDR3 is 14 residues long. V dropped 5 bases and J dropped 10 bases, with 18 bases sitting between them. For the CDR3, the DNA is TGTGCCAGCAGTCCGGGAGTGGGTAGCGAAGAGCAGTTCTTC. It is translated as CASSPGVGSEEQFF.

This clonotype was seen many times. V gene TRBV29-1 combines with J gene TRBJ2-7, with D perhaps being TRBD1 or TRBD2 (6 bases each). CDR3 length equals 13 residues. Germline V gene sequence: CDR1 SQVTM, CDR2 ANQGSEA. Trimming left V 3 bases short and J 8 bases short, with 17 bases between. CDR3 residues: CSVDGGREVKQYF. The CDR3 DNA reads TGCAGCGTTGATGGGGGGCGTGAGGTAAAGCAGTACTTC.

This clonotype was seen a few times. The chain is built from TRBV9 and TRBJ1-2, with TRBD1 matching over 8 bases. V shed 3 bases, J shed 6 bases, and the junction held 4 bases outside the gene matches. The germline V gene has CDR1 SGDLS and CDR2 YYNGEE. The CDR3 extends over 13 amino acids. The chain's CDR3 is CASSDRGVNGYTF. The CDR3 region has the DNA TGTGCCAGCAGCGACAGGGGGGTTAATGGCTACACCTTC.

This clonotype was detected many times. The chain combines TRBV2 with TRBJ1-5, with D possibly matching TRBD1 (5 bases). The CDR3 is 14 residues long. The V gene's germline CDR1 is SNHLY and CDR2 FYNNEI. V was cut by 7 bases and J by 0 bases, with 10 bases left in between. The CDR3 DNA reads TGTGCCAGCAAGGAGGGGTATAGCAATCAGCCCCAGCATTTT. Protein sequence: CASKEGYSNQPQHF. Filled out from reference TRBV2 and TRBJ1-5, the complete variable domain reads EPEVTQTPSHQVTQMGQEVILRCVPISNHLYFYWYRQILGQKVEFLVSFYNNEISEKSEIFDDQFSVERPDGSNFTLKIRSTKLEDSAMYFCASKEGYSNQPQHFGDGTRLSIL.

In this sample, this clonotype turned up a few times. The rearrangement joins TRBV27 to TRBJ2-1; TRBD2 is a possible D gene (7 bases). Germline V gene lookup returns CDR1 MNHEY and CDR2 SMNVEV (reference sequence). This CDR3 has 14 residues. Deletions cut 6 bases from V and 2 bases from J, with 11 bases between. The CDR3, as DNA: TGTGCCAGCAGGTGGGGGGGCGCCTACAATGAGCAGTTCTTC. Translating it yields CASRWGGAYNEQFF.

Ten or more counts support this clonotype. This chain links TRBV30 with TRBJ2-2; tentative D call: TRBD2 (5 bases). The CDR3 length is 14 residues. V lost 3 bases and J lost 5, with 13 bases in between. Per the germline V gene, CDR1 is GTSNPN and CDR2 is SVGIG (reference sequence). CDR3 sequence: CAWSGVVVTGELFF. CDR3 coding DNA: TGTGCCTGGAGCGGGGTAGTTGTAACCGGGGAGCTGTTTTTT.

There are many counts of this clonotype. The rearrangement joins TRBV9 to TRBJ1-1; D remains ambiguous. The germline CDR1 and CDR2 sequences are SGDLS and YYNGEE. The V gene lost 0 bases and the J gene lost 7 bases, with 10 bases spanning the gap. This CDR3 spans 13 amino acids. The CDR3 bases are TGTGCCAGCAGCGTAGATGGGTGGGATGAAGCTTTCTTT. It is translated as CASSVDGWDEAFF.

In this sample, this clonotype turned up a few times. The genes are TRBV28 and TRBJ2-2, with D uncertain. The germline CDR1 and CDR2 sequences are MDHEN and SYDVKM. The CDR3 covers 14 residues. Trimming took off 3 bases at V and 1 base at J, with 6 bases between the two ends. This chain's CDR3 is CASSFALNTGELFF. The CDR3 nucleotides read TGTGCCAGCAGTTTTGCCCTGAACACCGGGGAGCTGTTTTTT. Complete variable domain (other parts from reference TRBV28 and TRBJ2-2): DVKVTQSSRYLVKRTGEKVFLECVQDMDHENMFWYRQDPGLGLRLIYFSYDVKMKEKGDIPEGYSVSREKKERFSLILESASTNQTSMYLCASSFALNTGELFFGEGSRLTVL.

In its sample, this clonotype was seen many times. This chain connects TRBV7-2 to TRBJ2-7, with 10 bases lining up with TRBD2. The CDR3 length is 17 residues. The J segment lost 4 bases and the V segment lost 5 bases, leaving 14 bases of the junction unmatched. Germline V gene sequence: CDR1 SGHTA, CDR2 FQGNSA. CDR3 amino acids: CASSQGVGSGRPYEQYF. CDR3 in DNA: TGTGCCAGCAGCCAGGGGGTTGGTAGCGGGAGGCCGTACGAGCAGTACTTC.

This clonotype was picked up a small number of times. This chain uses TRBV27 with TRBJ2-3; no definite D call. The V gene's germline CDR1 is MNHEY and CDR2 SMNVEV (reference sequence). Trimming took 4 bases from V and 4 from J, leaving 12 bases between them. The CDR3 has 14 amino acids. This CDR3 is CASSYGRWADTQYF. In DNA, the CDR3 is TGTGCCAGCAGTTATGGCAGGTGGGCAGATACGCAGTATTTT.

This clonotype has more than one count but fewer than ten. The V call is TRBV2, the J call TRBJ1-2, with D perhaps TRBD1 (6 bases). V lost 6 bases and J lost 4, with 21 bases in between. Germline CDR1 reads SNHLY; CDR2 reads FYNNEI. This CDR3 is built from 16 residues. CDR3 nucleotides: TGTGCCAGCAGCCCGGAGGGGGGCCTCGTTCGCTATGGCTACACCTTC. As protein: CASSPEGGLVRYGYTF.

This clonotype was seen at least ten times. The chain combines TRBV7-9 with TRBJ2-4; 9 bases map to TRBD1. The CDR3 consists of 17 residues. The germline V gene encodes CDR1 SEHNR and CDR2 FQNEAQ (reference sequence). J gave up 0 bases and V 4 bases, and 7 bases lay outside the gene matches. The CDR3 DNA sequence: TGTGCCAGCAGCTGGACCTCGGGACAGGGAGCCAAAAACATTCAGTACTTC. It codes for CASSWTSGQGAKNIQYF.

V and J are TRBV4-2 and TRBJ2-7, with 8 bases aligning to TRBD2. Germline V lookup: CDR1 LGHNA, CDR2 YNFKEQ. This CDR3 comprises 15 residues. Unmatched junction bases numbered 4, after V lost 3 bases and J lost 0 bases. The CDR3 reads CASSHGLAGSYEQYF. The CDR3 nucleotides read TGTGCCAGCAGCCACGGGCTAGCGGGCTCCTACGAGCAGTACTTC.

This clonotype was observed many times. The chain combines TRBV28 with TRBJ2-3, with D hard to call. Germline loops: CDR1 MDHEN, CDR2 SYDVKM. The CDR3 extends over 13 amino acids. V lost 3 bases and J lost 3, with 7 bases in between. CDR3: CASSFTPTDTQYF. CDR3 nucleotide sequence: TGTGCCAGCAGTTTTACCCCGACAGATACGCAGTATTTT.

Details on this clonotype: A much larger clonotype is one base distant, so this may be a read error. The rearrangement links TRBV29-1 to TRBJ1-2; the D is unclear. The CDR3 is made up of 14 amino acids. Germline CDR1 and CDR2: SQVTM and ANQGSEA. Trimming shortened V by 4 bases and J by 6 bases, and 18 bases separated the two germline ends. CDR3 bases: TGCAGCGTTGGTTCGCGGGCCGTGTGGGATGGCTACACCTTC. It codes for CSVGSRAVWDGYTF.

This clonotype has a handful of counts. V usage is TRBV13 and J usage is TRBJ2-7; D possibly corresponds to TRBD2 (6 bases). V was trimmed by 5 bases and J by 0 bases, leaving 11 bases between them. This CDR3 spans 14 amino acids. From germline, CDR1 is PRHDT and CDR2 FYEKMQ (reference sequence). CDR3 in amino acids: CASSAGRASYEQYF. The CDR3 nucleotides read TGTGCCAGCAGCGCGGGACGGGCCTCCTACGAGCAGTACTTC.

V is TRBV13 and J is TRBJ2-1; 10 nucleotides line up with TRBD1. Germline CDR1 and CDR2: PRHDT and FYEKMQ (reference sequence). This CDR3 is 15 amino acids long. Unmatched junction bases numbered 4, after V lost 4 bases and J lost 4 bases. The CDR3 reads CASSSRDRGYNEQFF. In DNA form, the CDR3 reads TGTGCCAGCAGCTCCCGGGACAGGGGTTACAATGAGCAGTTCTTC.

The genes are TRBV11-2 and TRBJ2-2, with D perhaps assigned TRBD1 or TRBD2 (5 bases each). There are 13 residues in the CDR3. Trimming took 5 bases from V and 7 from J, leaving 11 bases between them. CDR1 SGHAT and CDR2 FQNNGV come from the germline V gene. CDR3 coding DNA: TGTGCCAGCAGCCGGACTGGGGGCGGGGAGCTGTTTTTT. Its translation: CASSRTGGGELFF.

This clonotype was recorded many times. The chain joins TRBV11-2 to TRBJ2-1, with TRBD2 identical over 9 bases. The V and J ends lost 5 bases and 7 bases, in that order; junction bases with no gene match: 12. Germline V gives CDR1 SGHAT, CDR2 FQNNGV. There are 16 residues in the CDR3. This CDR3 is CASSLLAGDWVNEQFF. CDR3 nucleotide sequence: TGTGCCAGCAGCCTCTTAGCGGGAGATTGGGTAAATGAGCAGTTCTTC. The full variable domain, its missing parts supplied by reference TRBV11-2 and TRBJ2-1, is EAGVAQSPRYKIIEKRQSVAFWCNPISGHATLYWYQQILGQGPKLLIQFQNNGVVDDSQLPKDRFSAERLKGVDSTLKIQPAKLEDSAVYLCASSLLAGDWVNEQFFGPGTRLTVL.

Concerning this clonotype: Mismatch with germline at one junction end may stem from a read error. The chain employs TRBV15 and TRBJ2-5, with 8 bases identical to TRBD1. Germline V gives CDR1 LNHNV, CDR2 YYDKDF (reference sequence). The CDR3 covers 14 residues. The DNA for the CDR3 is TGTGCCACCACGGACAGGGAGACCCAAGAGAACCAGTACTTC. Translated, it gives CATTDRETQENQYF.

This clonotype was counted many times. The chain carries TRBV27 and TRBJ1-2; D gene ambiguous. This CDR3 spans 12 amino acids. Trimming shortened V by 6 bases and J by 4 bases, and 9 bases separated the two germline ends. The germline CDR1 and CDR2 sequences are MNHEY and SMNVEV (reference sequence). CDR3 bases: TGTGCCAGCAGAAGAGGTGGCTATGGCTACACCTTC. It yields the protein CASRRGGYGYTF.

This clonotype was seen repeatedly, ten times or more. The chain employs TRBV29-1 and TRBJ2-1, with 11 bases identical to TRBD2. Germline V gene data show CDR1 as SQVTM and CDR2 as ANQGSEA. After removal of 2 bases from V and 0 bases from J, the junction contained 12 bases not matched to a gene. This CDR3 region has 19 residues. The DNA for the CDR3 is TGCAGCGTTGAAAGTTTAGAGGCTAGCGGGAGGAGCTCCTACAATGAGCAGTTCTTC. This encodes CSVESLEASGRSSYNEQFF.

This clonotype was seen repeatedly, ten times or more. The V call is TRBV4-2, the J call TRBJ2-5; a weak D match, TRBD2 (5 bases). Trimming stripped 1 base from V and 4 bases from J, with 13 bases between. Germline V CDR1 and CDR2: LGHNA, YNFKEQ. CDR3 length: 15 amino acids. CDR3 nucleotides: TGTGCCAGCAGCCAAGTTCGTGATAGCGTAGAGACCCAGTACTTC. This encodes CASSQVRDSVETQYF.

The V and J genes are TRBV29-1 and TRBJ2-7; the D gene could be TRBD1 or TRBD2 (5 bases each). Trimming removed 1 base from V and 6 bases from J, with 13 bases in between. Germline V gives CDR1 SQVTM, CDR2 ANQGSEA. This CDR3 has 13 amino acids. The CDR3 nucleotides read TGCAGCGTTGAAGTGGAGGTTGGGGCCGAGCAGTACTTC. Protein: CSVEVEVGAEQYF.